This T cell receptor (beta chain) was recorded in a study of blood T cell repertoires in COVID-19. Study summary: Samples came from the United States, Italy and Spain, spanning acute and convalescent COVID-19.

Study members were between roughly 18 and 89 years old and lived in around 24 US regions. Sequencing was performed with immunoSEQ multiplex PCR; in TCRdb, only in-frame clones are kept and a portion is missing. The data hold about 140,000 clones, with approximately 84% observed a single time. The CDR3 loop spans 17 amino acids. CDR1 is LGHDT, CDR2 YNNKEL, per germline (reference sequence). Trimming left V 0 bases short and J 2 bases short, with 11 bases between. The source is a woman aged 45-60 years with acute COVID-19. The J gene is TRBJ2-6, the V gene TRBV3-1 (or the pseudogene TRBV3-2); TRBD2 is a possible D gene (5 bases). The specimen sequenced was PBMCs or T cells enriched from blood (not recorded which). The CDR3 coding sequence is TGTGCCAGCAGCCAAGATTTCGGGGTGACTGGGGCCAACGTCCTGACTTTC. Translation: CASSQDFGVTGANVLTF.